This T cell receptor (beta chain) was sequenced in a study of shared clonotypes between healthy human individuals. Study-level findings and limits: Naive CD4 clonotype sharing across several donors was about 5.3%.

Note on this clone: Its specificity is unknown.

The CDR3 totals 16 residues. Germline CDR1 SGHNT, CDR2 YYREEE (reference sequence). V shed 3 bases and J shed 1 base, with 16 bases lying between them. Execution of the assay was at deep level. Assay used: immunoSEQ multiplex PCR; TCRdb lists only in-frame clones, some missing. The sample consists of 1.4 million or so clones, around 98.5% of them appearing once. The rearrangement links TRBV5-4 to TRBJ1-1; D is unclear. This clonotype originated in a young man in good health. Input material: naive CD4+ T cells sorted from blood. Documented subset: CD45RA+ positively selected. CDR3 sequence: CASSSPSRMANTEAFF. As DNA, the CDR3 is TGTGCCAGCAGCTCCCCGAGTAGGATGGCGAACACTGAAGCTTTCTTT.